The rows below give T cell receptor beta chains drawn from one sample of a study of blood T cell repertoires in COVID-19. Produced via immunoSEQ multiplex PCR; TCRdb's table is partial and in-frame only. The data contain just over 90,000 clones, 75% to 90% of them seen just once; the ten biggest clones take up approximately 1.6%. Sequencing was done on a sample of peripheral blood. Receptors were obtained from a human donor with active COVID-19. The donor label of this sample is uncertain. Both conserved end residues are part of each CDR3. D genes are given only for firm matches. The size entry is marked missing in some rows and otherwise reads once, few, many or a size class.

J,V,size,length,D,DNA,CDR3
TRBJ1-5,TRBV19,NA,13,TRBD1,TGTGCCACCCAGGGGGCAGGAAATCAGCCCCAGCATTTT,CATQGAGNQPQHF
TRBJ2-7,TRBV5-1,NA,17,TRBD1,TGCGCCAGCAGCCGCCTAGGGGGGCAGGGGGCCTCCTACGAGCAGTACTTC,CASSRLGGQGASYEQYF
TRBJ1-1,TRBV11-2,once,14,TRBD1,TGTGCCAGCAGCTTAGCGGCAGGGGGGACTGAAGCTTTCTTT,CASSLAAGGTEAFF
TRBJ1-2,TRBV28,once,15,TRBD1,TGTGCCAGCACCCCCGCCCCGGCAGGGGGGAGCGGCTACACCTTC,CASTPAPAGGSGYTF
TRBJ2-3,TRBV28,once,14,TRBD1,TGTGCCAGCAGTCGTGACAGGGCGGCAGATACGCAGTATTTT,CASSRDRAADTQYF
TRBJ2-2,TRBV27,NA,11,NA,TGTGCCAGCACAAACACCGGGGAGCTGTTTTTT,CASTNTGELFF
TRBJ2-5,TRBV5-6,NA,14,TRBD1,TGTGCCAGCAGCCCCCCCGGACAGGAAGGGACCCAGTACTTC,CASSPPGQEGTQYF
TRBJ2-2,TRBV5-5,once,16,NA,TGTGCCAGCAGCTTGGTTCTGGGGGCGGGCACCGGGGAGCTGTTTTTT,CASSLVLGAGTGELFF
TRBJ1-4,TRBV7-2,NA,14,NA,TGTGCCAGCAGCTTCTTTTTTGGAGGTGAAAAACTGTTTTTT,CASSFFFGGEKLFF
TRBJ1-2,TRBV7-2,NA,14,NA,TGTGCCAGCAGCTTAGAGACAGAGTTCTATGGCTACACCTTC,CASSLETEFYGYTF
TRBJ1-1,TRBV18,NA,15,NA,TGTGCCAGCTCACCGCAGACAGGTTTGAACACTGAAGCTTTCTTT,CASSPQTGLNTEAFF
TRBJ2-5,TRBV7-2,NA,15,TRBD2,TGTGCCAGCAGCTTATCGGGACTAGCGGAAGAGACCCAGTACTTC,CASSLSGLAEETQYF
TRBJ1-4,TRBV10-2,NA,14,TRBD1,TGCGCCAGCAGCGGGGACAGGGATAATGAAAAACTGTTTTTT,CASSGDRDNEKLFF
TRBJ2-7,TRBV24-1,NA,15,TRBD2,TGTGCCACACTAAGGACTAGCGGGGGAACCTACGAGCAGTACTTC,CATLRTSGGTYEQYF
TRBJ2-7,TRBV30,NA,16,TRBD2,TGTGCCTGGAGTAATGTCTATAGCGGGCTATCCTACGAGCAGTACTTC,CAWSNVYSGLSYEQYF
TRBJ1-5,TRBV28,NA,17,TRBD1,TGTGCCAGCAGACCACAGGGGACTCTTCGAAGCAATCAGCCCCAGCATTTT,CASRPQGTLRSNQPQHF
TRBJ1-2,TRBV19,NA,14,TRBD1,TGTGCCAGTAGTACTGGACAGGGGAGTGTTGGCTACACCTTC,CASSTGQGSVGYTF
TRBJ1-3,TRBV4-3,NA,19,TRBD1,TGCGCCAGCAGCCAAGATTCCGGGACAGACATGTTATCTGGAAACACCATATATTTT,CASSQDSGTDMLSGNTIYF
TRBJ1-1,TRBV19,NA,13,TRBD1,TGTGCCAGTATGCAGGGGGCAGGCACTGAAGCTTTCTTT,CASMQGAGTEAFF
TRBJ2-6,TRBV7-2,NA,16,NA,TGTGCCAGCAGCTTAGAATCAGGGGCTGGGGCCAACGTCCTGACTTTC,CASSLESGAGANVLTF
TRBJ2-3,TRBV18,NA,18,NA,TGTGCCAGCTCCTGTAGGGGCTTCGAGAACGTCGACACAGATACGCAGTATTTT,CASSCRGFENVDTDTQYF
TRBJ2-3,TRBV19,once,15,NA,TGTGCCAGTAGTATCGCCCAGGGGATCACAGATACGCAGTATTTT,CASSIAQGITDTQYF
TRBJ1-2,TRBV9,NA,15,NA,TGTGCCAGCAGCGTAGGGGCAGGGGCCGGCTATGGCTACACCTTC,CASSVGAGAGYGYTF
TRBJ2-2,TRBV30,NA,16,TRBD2,TGTGCCTGGAACCGAGCGGGGGGGCCCGACACCGGGGAGCTGTTTTTT,CAWNRAGGPDTGELFF
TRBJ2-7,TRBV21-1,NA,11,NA,TGTGCCAGACAGGGTGGCGACGAGCAGTACTTC,CARQGGDEQYF
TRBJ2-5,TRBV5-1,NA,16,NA,TGCGCCAGCAGCTTCGGGGGGCGACACGCTGAAGAGACCCAGTACTTC,CASSFGGRHAEETQYF
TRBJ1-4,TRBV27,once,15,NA,TGTGCCAGCAGTTCCCCGACAGGAACTAATGAAAAACTGTTTTTT,CASSSPTGTNEKLFF
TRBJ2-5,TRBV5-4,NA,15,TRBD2,TGTGCCAGCAGCTTGGCTAGCGGCTTACAAGAGACCCAGTACTTC,CASSLASGLQETQYF
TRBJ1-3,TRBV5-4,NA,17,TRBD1,TGTGCCAGCAGCTTGGCGGTGGCAGGGGGTGCAGGAAACACCATATATTTT,CASSLAVAGGAGNTIYF
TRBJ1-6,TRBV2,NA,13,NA,TGTGCCAGCAGTGGACAAAATAATTCACCCCTCCACTTT,CASSGQNNSPLHF
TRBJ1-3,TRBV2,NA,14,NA,TGTGCCAGCAGTGACGTCGGCTCTGGAAACACCATATATTTT,CASSDVGSGNTIYF
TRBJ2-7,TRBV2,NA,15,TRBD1,TGTGCCAGCAGTGAATTGGGACAGTCCTTCTACGAGCAGTACTTC,CASSELGQSFYEQYF
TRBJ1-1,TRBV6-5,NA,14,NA,TGTGCCAGCAGTTACTCGTGGGGGACTACTGAAGCTTTCTTT,CASSYSWGTTEAFF
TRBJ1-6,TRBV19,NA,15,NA,TGTGCCAGTACGGCTCAGGAGGGGCGGTCATCACCCCTCCACTTT,CASTAQEGRSSPLHF